The clone carrying this TCR beta chain has more than one count but fewer than ten. Its specificity is unknown. This CDR3 is built from 14 residues. From germline, CDR1 is SGDLS and CDR2 YYNGEE. After removal of 3 bases from V and 7 bases from J, the junction contained 9 bases not matched to a gene. Full-length variable regions came from constant-region reverse primers plus semi-nested Nested Universal Primer A PCR. MiXCR, run by TCRdb on the 5' RACE reads, gives a single entry per CDR3 protein. Here the sample spans fewer than 6,500 distinct CDR3 sequences, under 40% being singletons. Memory CD4+ T cells were sorted as CD4+CD45RO+CD25- cells. General study findings and limits: Tumor Tregs overlapped most with tumor, then blood, naive CD4+ cells. Tumor memory CD4+ T cell TCR gene usage was found to cluster with blood and lymph node memory CD4+ cells and with lymph node naive CD4+ cells.

The source material was memory CD4+ T cells sorted from blood. As to subset: memory CD4+ T cells, CD4+CD45RO+CD25-. J is TRBJ1-2 and V is TRBV9, with 7 bases identical to TRBD1. This clonotype originated in a female donor with breast cancer. As DNA, the CDR3 is TGTGCCAGCAGCGCTCGACAGGGTTCGGTTGGCTACACCTTC. Translated, it gives CASSARQGSVGYTF. The whole variable domain, remainder taken from reference TRBV9 and TRBJ1-2, is DSGVTQTPKHLITATGQRVTLRCSPRSGDLSVYWYQQSLDQGLQFLIQYYNGEERAKGNILERFSAQQFPDLHSELNLSSLELGDSALYFCASSARQGSVGYTFGSGTRLTVV.